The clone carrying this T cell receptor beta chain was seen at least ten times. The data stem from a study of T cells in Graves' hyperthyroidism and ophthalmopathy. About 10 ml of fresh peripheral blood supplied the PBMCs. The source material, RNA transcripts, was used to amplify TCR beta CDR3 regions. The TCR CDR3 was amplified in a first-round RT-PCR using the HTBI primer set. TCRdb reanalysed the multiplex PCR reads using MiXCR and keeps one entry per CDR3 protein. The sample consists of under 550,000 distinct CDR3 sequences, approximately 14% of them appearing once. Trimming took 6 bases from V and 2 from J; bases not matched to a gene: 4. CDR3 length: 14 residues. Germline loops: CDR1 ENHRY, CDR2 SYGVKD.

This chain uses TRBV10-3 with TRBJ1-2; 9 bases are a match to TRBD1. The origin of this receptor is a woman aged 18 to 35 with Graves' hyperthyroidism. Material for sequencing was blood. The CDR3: CAISGTGSNYGYTF. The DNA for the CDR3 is TGTGCCATCAGCGGGACAGGGTCGAACTATGGCTACACCTTC.